This is a list of T cell receptor beta chains from one sample in a study of shared clonotypes between healthy human individuals. Libraries were prepared by immunoSEQ multiplex PCR; TCRdb keeps only in-frame clonotypes and omits some of them. Counted here are about 490,000 clones, over 60% occurring once; the ten biggest clones make up 10% to 15%. The source material was PBMCs. The receptor source for this set is a woman aged 40 to 50 in good health. Some clones in this sample may be carry-over from other donors' samples. Both conserved end residues are part of each CDR3.

v_call | cdr3_length | cdr3_aa
TRBV27 | 13 | CASRAGENNEQFF
TRBV6-1 | 13 | CAILGVGFDEQYF
TRBV7-3 | 17 | CASSLTGASGTSGELFF
TRBV5-1 | 14 | CASSPAADSNEQFF
TRBV6-1 | 16 | CASSEAESLSIYEQYF
TRBV29-1 | 12 | CSVVQEGQPQHF
TRBV5-1 | 14 | CASSLAGGNTEAFF
TRBV7-2 | 15 | CASSLGGESGTKLFF
TRBV5-1 | 15 | CASSLEARLNTEAFF
TRBV5-1 | 11 | CASSLRKTQYF
TRBV19 | 15 | CASSPNPTVIYEQYF
TRBV6-4 | 13 | CASSEAAYNEQFF
TRBV12-2 | 16 | CASRRTWDSRVETQYF
TRBV5-5 | 14 | CASSPPRATYEQYF
TRBV21-1 | 18 | CASSRCARGRGLNQPQHF
TRBV5-8 | 15 | CASSLTFSMNTEAFF
TRBV29-1 | 13 | CSVCPTGITEAFF